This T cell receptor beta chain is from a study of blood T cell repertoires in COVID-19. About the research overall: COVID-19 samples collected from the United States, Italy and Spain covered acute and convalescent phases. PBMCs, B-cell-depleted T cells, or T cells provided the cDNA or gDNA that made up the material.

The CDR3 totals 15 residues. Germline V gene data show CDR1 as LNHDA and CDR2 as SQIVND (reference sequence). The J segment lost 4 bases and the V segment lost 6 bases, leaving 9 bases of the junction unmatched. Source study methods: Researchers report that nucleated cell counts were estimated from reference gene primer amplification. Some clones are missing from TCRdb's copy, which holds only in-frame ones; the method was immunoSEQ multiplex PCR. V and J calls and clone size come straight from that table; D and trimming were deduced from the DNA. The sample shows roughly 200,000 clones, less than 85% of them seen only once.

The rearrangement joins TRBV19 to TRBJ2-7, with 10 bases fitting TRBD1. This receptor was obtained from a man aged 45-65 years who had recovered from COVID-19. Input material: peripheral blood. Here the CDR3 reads CASSESGTGEYEQYF. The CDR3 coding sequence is TGTGCCAGTAGCGAATCCGGGACAGGGGAATACGAGCAGTACTTC. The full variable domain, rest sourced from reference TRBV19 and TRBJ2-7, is DGGITQSPKYLFRKEGQNVTLSCEQNLNHDAMYWYRQDPGQGLRLIYYSQIVNDFQKGDIAEGYSVSREKKESFPLTVTSAQKNPTAFYLCASSESGTGEYEQYFGPGTRLTVT.